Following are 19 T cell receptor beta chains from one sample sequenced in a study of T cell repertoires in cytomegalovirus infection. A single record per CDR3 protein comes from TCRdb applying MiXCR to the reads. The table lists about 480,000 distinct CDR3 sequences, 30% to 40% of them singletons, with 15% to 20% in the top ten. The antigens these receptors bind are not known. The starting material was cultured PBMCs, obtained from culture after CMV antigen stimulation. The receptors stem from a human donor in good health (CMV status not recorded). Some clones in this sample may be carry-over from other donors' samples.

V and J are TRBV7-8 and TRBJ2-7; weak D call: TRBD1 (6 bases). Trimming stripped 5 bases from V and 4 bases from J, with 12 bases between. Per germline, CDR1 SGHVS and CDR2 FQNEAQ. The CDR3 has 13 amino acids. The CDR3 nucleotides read TGTGCCAGCAGCCCCGGACAGATTTACGAGCAGTACTTC. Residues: CASSPGQIYEQYF.

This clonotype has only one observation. In nucleotides, the CDR3 is TGTGCCAGCAGTGAAGATATGAGACAACTGTTAGAAGCTTTCTTT. Translated, it gives CASSEDMRQLLEAFF. The chain is built from TRBV6-1 and TRBJ1-1; no clear D gene. The CDR3 extends over 15 amino acids. V lost 1 base, J lost 8 bases, and 17 bases lay in between. CDR1 is MNHNS and CDR2 is SASEGT in the germline V gene.

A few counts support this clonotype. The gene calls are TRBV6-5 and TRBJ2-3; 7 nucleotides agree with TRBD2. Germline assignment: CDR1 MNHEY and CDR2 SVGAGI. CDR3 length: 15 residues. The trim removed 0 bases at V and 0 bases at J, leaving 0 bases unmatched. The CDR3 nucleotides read TGTGCCAGCAGTTACTCTAGCGGGAGCACAGATACGCAGTATTTT. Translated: CASSYSSGSTDTQYF.

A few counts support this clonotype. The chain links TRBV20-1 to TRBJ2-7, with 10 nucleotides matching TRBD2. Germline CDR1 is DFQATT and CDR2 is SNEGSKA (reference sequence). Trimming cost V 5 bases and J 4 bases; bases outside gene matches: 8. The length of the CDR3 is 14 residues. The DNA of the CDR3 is TGCAGTGCTCGATCTAGCGGGAGTGGGTACGAGCAGTACTTC. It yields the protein CSARSSGSGYEQYF.

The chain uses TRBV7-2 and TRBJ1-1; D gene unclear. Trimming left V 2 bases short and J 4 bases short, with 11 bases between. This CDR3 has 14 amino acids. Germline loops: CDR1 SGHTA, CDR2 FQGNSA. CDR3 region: CASSLSRVATEAFF. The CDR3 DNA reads TGTGCCAGCAGCTTATCCCGGGTCGCCACTGAAGCTTTCTTT.

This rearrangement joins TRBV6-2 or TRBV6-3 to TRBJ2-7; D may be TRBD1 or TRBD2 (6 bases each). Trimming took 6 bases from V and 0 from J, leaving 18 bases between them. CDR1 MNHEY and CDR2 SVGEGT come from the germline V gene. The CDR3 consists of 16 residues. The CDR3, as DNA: TGTGCCAGCAGAACCCGAGGGGGAGGCAACTCCTACGAGCAGTACGTC. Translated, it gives CASRTRGGGNSYEQYV.

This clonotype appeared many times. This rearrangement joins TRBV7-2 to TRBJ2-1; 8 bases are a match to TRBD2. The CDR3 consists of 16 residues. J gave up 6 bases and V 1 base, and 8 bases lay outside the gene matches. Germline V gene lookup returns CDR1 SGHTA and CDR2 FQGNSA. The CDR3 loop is CASSLGGLAGGNEQFF. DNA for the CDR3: TGTGCCAGCAGCTTAGGCGGGCTAGCGGGCGGCAATGAGCAGTTCTTC.

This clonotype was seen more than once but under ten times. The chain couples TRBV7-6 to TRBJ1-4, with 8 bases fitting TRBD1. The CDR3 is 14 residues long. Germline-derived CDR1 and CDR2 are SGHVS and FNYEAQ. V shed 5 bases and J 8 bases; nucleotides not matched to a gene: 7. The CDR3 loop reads CASSTGGLREKLFF. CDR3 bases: TGTGCCAGCAGCACAGGGGGGCTAAGGGAAAAACTGTTTTTT.

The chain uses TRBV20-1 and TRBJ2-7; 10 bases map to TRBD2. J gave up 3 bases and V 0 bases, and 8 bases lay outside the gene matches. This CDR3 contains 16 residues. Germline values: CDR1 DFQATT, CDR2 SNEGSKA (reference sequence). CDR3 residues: CSARDLGRTSGYEQYF. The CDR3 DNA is TGCAGTGCTAGAGATCTAGGGAGGACTAGCGGCTACGAGCAGTACTTC.

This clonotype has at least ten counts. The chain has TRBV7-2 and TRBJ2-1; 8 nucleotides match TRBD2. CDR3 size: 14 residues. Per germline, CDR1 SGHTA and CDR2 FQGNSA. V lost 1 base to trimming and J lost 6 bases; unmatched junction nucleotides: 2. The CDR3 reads CASSLVGTSNEQFF. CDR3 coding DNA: TGTGCCAGCAGCTTAGTAGGGACTAGCAATGAGCAGTTCTTC.

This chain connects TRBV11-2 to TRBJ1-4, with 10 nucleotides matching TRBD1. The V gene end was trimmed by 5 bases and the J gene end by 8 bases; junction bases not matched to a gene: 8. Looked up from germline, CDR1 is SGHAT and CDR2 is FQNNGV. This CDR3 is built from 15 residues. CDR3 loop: CASSPARTGGEKLFF. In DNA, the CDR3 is TGTGCCAGCAGCCCAGCCCGGACAGGGGGAGAAAAACTGTTTTTT.

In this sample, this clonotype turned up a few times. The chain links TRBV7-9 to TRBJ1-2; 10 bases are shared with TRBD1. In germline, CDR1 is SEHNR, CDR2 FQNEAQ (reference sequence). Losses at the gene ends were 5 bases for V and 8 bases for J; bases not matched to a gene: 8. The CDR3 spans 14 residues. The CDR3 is CASSQGQGVEGYTF. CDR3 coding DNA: TGTGCCAGCAGCCAAGGACAGGGGGTCGAAGGCTACACCTTC.

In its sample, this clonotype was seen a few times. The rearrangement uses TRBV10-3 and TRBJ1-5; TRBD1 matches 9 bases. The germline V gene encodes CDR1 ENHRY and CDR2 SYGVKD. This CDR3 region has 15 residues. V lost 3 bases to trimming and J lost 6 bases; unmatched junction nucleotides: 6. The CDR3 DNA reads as TGTGCCATCAGTGACCAGGGACAGGGAGCTCAGCCCCAGCATTTT. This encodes CAISDQGQGAQPQHF.

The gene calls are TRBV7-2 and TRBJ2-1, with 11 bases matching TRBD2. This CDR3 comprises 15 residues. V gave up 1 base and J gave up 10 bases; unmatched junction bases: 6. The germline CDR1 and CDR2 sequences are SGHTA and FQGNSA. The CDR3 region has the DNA TGTGCCAGCAGCTTAGTGGTTAGCGGGAGGGCCGAGCAGTTCTTC. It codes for CASSLVVSGRAEQFF. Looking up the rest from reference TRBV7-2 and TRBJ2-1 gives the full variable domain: GAGVSQSPSNKVTEKGKDVELRCDPISGHTALYWYRQSLGQGLEFLIYFQGNSAPDKSGLPSDRFSAERTGGSVSTLTIQRTQQEDSAVYLCASSLVVSGRAEQFFGPGTRLTVL.

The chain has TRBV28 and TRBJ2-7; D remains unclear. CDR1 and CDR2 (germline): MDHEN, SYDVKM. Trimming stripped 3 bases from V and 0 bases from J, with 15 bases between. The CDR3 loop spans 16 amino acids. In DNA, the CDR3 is TGTGCCAGCAGTTTTGGTGGCGTACTTCTCTCCTACGAGCAGTACTTC. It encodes CASSFGGVLLSYEQYF.

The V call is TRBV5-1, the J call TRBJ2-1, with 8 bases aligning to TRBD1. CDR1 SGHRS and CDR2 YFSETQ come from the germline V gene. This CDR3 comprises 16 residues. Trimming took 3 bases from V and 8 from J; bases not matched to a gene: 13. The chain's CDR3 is CASSWRGQGAVDEQFF. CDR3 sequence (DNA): TGCGCCAGCAGCTGGAGAGGACAGGGCGCCGTTGATGAGCAGTTCTTC.

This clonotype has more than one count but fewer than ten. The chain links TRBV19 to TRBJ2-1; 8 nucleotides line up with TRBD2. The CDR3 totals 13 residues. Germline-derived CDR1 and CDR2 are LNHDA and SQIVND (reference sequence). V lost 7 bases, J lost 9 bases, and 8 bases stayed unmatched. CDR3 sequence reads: CASTGRSGIEQFF. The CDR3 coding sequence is TGTGCCAGTACTGGCCGTAGCGGGATTGAGCAGTTCTTC.

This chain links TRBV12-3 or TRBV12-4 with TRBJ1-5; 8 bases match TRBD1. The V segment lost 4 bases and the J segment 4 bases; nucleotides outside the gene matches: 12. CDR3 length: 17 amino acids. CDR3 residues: CASSSHTGTGQNQPQHF. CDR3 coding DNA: TGTGCCAGCAGTTCACACACCGGGACAGGACAGAATCAGCCCCAGCATTTT.

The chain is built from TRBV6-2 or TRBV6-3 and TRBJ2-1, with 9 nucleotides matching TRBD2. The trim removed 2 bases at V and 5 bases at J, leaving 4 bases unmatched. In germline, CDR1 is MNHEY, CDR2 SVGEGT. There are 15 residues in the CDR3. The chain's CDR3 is CASSYDSGRNNEQFF. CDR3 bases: TGTGCCAGCAGTTACGACAGCGGGAGGAACAATGAGCAGTTCTTC.